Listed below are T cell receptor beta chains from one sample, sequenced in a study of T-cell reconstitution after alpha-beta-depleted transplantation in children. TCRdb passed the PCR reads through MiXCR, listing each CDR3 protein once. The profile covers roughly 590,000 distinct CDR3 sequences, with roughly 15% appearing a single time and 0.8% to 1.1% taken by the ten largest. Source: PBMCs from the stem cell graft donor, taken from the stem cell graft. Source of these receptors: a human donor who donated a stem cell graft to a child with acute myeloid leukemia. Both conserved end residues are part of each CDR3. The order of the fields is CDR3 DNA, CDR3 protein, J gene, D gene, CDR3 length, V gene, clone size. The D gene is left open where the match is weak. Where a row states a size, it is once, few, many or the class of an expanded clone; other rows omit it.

TGTGCCAGCAGCTCCCGGAGGGCGATGGAATACGAGCAGTACTTC CASSSRRAMEYEQYF TRBJ2-7 . 15 TRBV7-8 .
TGTGCCAGCAGTTCGGGCGGGAAAGAGACCCAGTACTTC CASSSGGKETQYF TRBJ2-5 . 13 TRBV28 few
TGCAGTGCTAGACCCCAAGGGGCAGCAAATTCACCCCTCCACTTT CSARPQGAANSPLHF TRBJ1-6 . 15 TRBV20-1 many
TGTGCCAGCAGCTTATCCAGGGTTTCTGGGGCCAACGTCCTGACTTTC CASSLSRVSGANVLTF TRBJ2-6 . 16 TRBV7-9 .
TGCGCCAGCAGCTTGGGGACTGTAATCTCTGGGGCCAACGTCCTGACTTTC CASSLGTVISGANVLTF TRBJ2-6 . 17 TRBV5-1 few
TGTGCCAGCAGCCACGACTGGAACACTGAAGCTTTCTTT CASSHDWNTEAFF TRBJ1-1 . 13 TRBV9 many
TGTGCCAGCAGCGGGACAGGGGACACCATATATTTT CASSGTGDTIYF TRBJ1-3 TRBD1 12 TRBV12-3/TRBV12-4 .
TGCAGTGCTTTTAAGACAGGGGGAAGCGCCAATCAGCCCCAGCATTTT CSAFKTGGSANQPQHF TRBJ1-5 TRBD1 16 TRBV20-1 few
TGTGCCAGCAGCCAAGGTAACGGCGAGGGCTACACCTTC CASSQGNGEGYTF TRBJ1-2 . 13 TRBV4-2 .
TGTGCCAGCAGTGAAACCGGGACGGTGCATTTT CASSETGTVHF TRBJ1-5 . 11 TRBV6-1 .
TGCAGTGCTAGAACTCCTGGACAGGGTCGAAATGAGCAGTTCTTC CSARTPGQGRNEQFF TRBJ2-1 TRBD1 15 TRBV20-1 many
TGTGCCAGCAGTCCAAAACCCCGGGGTAGTTCCTACGAGCAGTACTTC CASSPKPRGSSYEQYF TRBJ2-7 . 16 TRBV27 few
TGTGCCAGCAGCTTAGATTTGGGGACAGGGGGCACTGAAGCTTTCTTT CASSLDLGTGGTEAFF TRBJ1-1 TRBD1 16 TRBV11-3 .
TGCAGTGCCCTAGCAGATACGCAGTATTTT CSALADTQYF TRBJ2-3 . 10 TRBV20-1 many
TGCGCCAGCAGCCAAGTCGCCGGGGTTGGGGAAAAACTGTTTTTT CASSQVAGVGEKLFF TRBJ1-4 . 15 TRBV4-3 few
TGTGCCAGCAGCTCGGGGAGTAGCGGGGGCCAGTACCAAGAGACCCAGTACTTC CASSSGSSGGQYQETQYF TRBJ2-5 TRBD2 18 TRBV11-2 .
TGTGCCAGCAGCTATCTTGGCACAGATACGCAGTATTTT CASSYLGTDTQYF TRBJ2-3 . 13 TRBV7-9 .
TGTGCCACCAGCAGGGGGAAAGGACGGGATCAGCCCCAGCATTTT CATSRGKGRDQPQHF TRBJ1-5 . 15 TRBV15 .
TGTGCCAGCAGCGCGGGGACAGGGGGGCACAATCAGCCCCAGCATTTT CASSAGTGGHNQPQHF TRBJ1-5 TRBD1 16 TRBV5-6 many
TGTGCCAGCAGTTACTCAGCGGGCGGAGCCAATGAGCAGTTCTTC CASSYSAGGANEQFF TRBJ2-1 . 15 TRBV6-2/TRBV6-3 .
TGTGCCAGCAGCCCGATCGGGGGGACACCTCGCTCTGGGGCCAACGTCCTGACTTTC CASSPIGGTPRSGANVLTF TRBJ2-6 . 19 TRBV4-2 few
TGTGCCAGCAGCCAACAGGGGGCGCGGACCGGGGAGCTGTTTTTT CASSQQGARTGELFF TRBJ2-2 TRBD1 15 TRBV7-6 .
TGTGCCAGCAGCTTAGACTGGGATACGCAGTATTTT CASSLDWDTQYF TRBJ2-3 . 12 TRBV7-9 many
TGCGCCAGCAGCCAAGAGGTGGGCAACTCGGGGGCCAACGTCCTGACTTTC CASSQEVGNSGANVLTF TRBJ2-6 . 17 TRBV4-3 many
TGTGCCTTGGACAGGGACGGATCTGGGGATACGCAGTATTTT CALDRDGSGDTQYF TRBJ2-3 TRBD1 14 TRBV30 .
TGTGCCAGCAGCTTGGGGTTCTACAATGAGCAGTTCTTC CASSLGFYNEQFF TRBJ2-1 . 13 TRBV5-6 few
TGCAGTGCTAGAGATCCCGGGGGGTCCGGGGAGCTGTTTTTT CSARDPGGSGELFF TRBJ2-2 TRBD2 14 TRBV20-1 many